These 32 T cell receptor beta chains were all obtained from the same sample, sequenced in a study of CD8 T cells in ankylosing spondylitis. Study findings and constraints: Fewer than 10 highly homologous variants formed a TCR beta motif that appeared characteristic of ankylosing spondylitis blood.

Each CDR3 protein gets one entry after TCRdb re-called the 5' RACE reads with MiXCR. The sample has fewer than 550,000 distinct CDR3 sequences; roughly 5% are singletons. No antigens are known for them. Sequenced sample: blood, either unsorted or a sorted T cell fraction (not recorded which). The receptors were gathered from a male donor with ankylosing spondylitis.

This clonotype was observed at least ten times. V gene TRBV29-1 combines with J gene TRBJ2-7; 8 nucleotides agree with TRBD1. Germline values: CDR1 SQVTM, CDR2 ANQGSEA. J lost 5 bases, V lost 4 bases, and 7 bases had no gene match. This CDR3 spans 13 amino acids. The CDR3 bases are TGCAGCGTTGTAGGACAGGGAACAGACGAGCAGTACTTC. It is translated as CSVVGQGTDEQYF.

This clonotype was recorded at least ten times. This chain uses TRBV5-1 with TRBJ2-7; D uncertain. The CDR3 loop spans 14 amino acids. Germline assignment: CDR1 SGHRS and CDR2 YFSETQ. The germline V and J ends were trimmed by 0 bases and 3 bases, with 10 bases remaining between them. The CDR3 DNA is TGCGCCAGCAGCTTGGTGGATGGGAACTACGAGCAGTACTTC. Translating gives CASSLVDGNYEQYF.

This clonotype has at least ten counts. V and J are TRBV4-2 and TRBJ1-1, with TRBD1 as a possible D gene (5 bases). CDR3 size: 13 residues. Germline V gene lookup returns CDR1 LGHNA and CDR2 YNFKEQ. Trimming cost V 0 bases and J 3 bases, with 5 bases left between them. Here the CDR3 reads CASSQDRDTEAFF. The CDR3 bases are TGTGCCAGCAGCCAAGACAGGGACACTGAAGCTTTCTTT.

This clonotype was observed many times. The chain couples TRBV20-1 to TRBJ2-5; tentatively, D is TRBD1 (6 bases). V was trimmed by 1 base and J by 2 bases, leaving 8 bases between them. Looked up from germline, CDR1 is DFQATT and CDR2 is SNEGSKA (reference sequence). The CDR3 spans 13 residues. For the CDR3, the DNA is TGCAGTGCTAGAGTAACAGGGCAAGAGACCCAGTACTTC. It specifies CSARVTGQETQYF.

This clonotype was detected ten times or more. The chain recombines TRBV6-4 with TRBJ1-5; tentatively, D is TRBD1 (6 bases). Germline CDR1 MRHNA, CDR2 SNTAGT. The length of the CDR3 is 15 residues. V shed 4 bases and J shed 2 bases, with 12 bases lying between them. CDR3: CASSVLGGGNQPQHF. The DNA for the CDR3 is TGTGCCAGCAGTGTTCTAGGGGGGGGCAATCAGCCCCAGCATTTT.

J is TRBJ1-2 and V is TRBV4-2, with a weak D call TRBD1 (6 bases). The CDR3 length is 15 residues. Germline V gives CDR1 LGHNA, CDR2 YNFKEQ. Trimming removed 8 bases from V and 0 bases from J, with 16 bases in between. The CDR3 protein is CASALGGVPNYGYTF. CDR3 bases: TGTGCCAGCGCCTTAGGGGGGGTACCTAACTATGGCTACACCTTC.

This clonotype was seen ten or more times. This chain uses TRBV11-1 with TRBJ2-5; TRBD1 matches at 10 bases. Germline values: CDR1 SGHAT, CDR2 FQDESV (reference sequence). V lost 5 bases, J lost 4 bases, and 4 bases stayed unmatched. The CDR3 runs 14 residues. CDR3 coding DNA: TGTGCCAGCAGCGTACGGGACAGGGGAGAGACCCAGTACTTC. Its protein is CASSVRDRGETQYF.

This clonotype was observed at least ten times. V is TRBV11-3 and J is TRBJ2-7; D is perhaps TRBD1 (5 bases). Germline CDR1 reads SGHNT; CDR2 reads YENEEA. V was pared by 0 bases and J by 1 base, with 13 bases between. The CDR3 runs to 16 residues. CDR3 coding DNA: TGTGCCAGCAGCTTAGATCCCGGACAAGGGTCCTACGAGCAGTACTTC. Residues: CASSLDPGQGSYEQYF.

This clonotype was seen only a few times. The rearrangement links TRBV7-9 to TRBJ2-7, with D possibly TRBD1 on 6 matching bases. CDR3 length: 14 amino acids. V lost 5 bases, J lost 9 bases, and 20 bases lay in between. From germline, CDR1 is SEHNR and CDR2 FQNEAQ (reference sequence). This CDR3 is CASSPVEQGRWQYF. Here the CDR3 DNA reads TGTGCCAGCAGCCCGGTGGAACAGGGAAGGTGGCAGTACTTC.

There are many counts of this clonotype. This chain connects TRBV29-1 to TRBJ2-7; 8 bases fit TRBD1. V was pared by 1 base and J by 4 bases, with 0 bases of the junction left unmatched. CDR3 size: 12 residues. From germline, CDR1 is SQVTM and CDR2 ANQGSEA. CDR3 in amino acids: CSVEGTGYEQYF. The CDR3 nucleotides are TGCAGCGTTGAAGGGACAGGGTACGAGCAGTACTTC.

This clonotype was counted ten times or more. The rearrangement uses TRBV10-3 and TRBJ2-1; 8 nucleotides agree with TRBD1. With 7 bases clipped from V and 5 bases from J, the junction kept 13 bases outside the gene matches. CDR3 length: 16 residues. The germline V gene encodes CDR1 ENHRY and CDR2 SYGVKD. CDR3 residues: CAIKSLEGQGNNEQFF. The CDR3 DNA follows: TGTGCCATCAAGAGCCTTGAAGGACAGGGCAACAATGAGCAGTTCTTC.

This clonotype was counted at least ten times. The chain is built from TRBV10-3 and TRBJ2-1; D unclear. The length of the CDR3 is 14 residues. CDR1 ENHRY and CDR2 SYGVKD come from the germline V gene. V was cut by 0 bases and J by 9 bases, with 12 bases left in between. CDR3 sequence: CAISESVLAGEQFF. Here the CDR3 DNA reads TGTGCCATCAGTGAGTCGGTATTAGCCGGTGAGCAGTTCTTC.

On this clonotype: A much larger clone lies one base from this, so it may be a read error. This sequence joins TRBV6-1 and TRBJ1-4; a weak D match, TRBD1 (5 bases). V was cut by 5 bases and J by 7 bases, with 17 bases left in between. Germline CDR1 MNHNS, CDR2 SASEGT. This CDR3 region has 15 residues. DNA of the CDR3: TGTGCCAGCAGTCCTAAGAAGGGGCGGGGTGAAAAACTGTTTTTT. This translates into CASSPKKGRGEKLFF.

The sample holds many counts of this clonotype. The gene calls are TRBV7-9 and TRBJ1-5; D is unclear. This CDR3 comprises 12 residues. Germline-derived CDR1 and CDR2 are SEHNR and FQNEAQ (reference sequence). Trimming removed 0 bases from V and 9 bases from J, with 6 bases in between. Written as DNA, the CDR3 is TGTGCCAGCAGCTTAGCGGGAGGGCCCCAGCATTTT. Amino acids: CASSLAGGPQHF.

This clonotype was seen more than once but under ten times. The V and J genes are TRBV5-1 and TRBJ2-2; D possibly corresponds to TRBD1 (6 bases). The CDR3 runs to 16 residues. Trimming took 2 bases from V and 1 from J, leaving 12 bases between them. CDR1 is SGHRS and CDR2 is YFSETQ in the germline V gene. CDR3 loop: CASSFNDRRNTGELFF. CDR3 DNA: TGCGCCAGCAGCTTTAACGACAGGCGGAACACCGGGGAGCTGTTTTTT.

The gene calls are TRBV6-2 or TRBV6-3 and TRBJ2-3, with D hard to call. Deletions cut 6 bases from V and 2 bases from J, with 9 bases between. Germline lookup yields CDR1 MNHEY and CDR2 SVGEGT. The CDR3 runs 13 residues. The CDR3 sequence is CASRTSFTDTQYF. DNA for the CDR3: TGTGCCAGCAGGACTTCATTCACAGATACGCAGTATTTT.

This clonotype was counted between two and nine times. This chain links TRBV11-2 with TRBJ2-1; TRBD2 agrees at 7 bases. CDR3 length: 15 amino acids. Per the germline V gene, CDR1 is SGHAT and CDR2 is FQNNGV. With 2 bases clipped from V and 4 bases from J, the junction kept 5 bases outside the gene matches. The CDR3 DNA reads TGTGCCAGCAGCTTAATTCTAGCGGATTACAATGAGCAGTTCTTC. Its translation is CASSLILADYNEQFF.

This clonotype was seen many times. The chain combines TRBV7-8 with TRBJ2-3; TRBD2 aligns across 8 bases. The CDR3 is 15 residues long. The germline CDR1 and CDR2 sequences are SGHVS and FQNEAQ. V trimming: 5 bases; J trimming: 0 bases; junction bases outside the gene matches: 4. CDR3 in amino acids: CASSPGGTSTDTQYF. As DNA, the CDR3 is TGTGCCAGCAGCCCGGGGGGGACTAGCACAGATACGCAGTATTTT.

The chain employs TRBV5-4 and TRBJ2-1; tentative D call: TRBD2 (6 bases). The CDR3 runs to 12 residues. Germline V gene lookup returns CDR1 SGHNT and CDR2 YYREEE (reference sequence). V lost 1 base and J 11 bases, leaving 10 bases between the germline ends. CDR3 sequence reads: CASSLYGTQQFF. The CDR3 DNA follows: TGTGCCAGCAGCTTGTACGGGACTCAGCAGTTCTTC.

V gene TRBV5-1 combines with J gene TRBJ2-1; D is uncertain. The CDR3 covers 14 residues. Germline CDR1 SGHRS, CDR2 YFSETQ. The V end was cut by 4 bases, the J end by 1 base, with 9 bases between. CDR3 in DNA: TGCGCCAGCAGCGCTTTACGATCCTACAATGAGCAGTTCTTC. Translating it yields CASSALRSYNEQFF.

Ten or more counts support this clonotype. The V gene is TRBV6-4, the J gene TRBJ2-1; D remains unclear. Germline values: CDR1 MRHNA, CDR2 SNTAGT. The CDR3 spans 18 residues. V shed 2 bases and J shed 0 bases, with 17 bases lying between them. The CDR3 protein is CASSDRALGRSSYNEQFF. DNA for the CDR3: TGTGCCAGCAGTGACAGAGCCCTCGGGCGAAGCTCCTACAATGAGCAGTTCTTC.

This clonotype was seen repeatedly, ten times or more. The chain joins TRBV29-1 to TRBJ1-1; D is uncertain. Between the trimmed V and J ends, which lost 6 bases and 2 bases, there was a span of 4 bases. Germline CDR1 reads SQVTM; CDR2 reads ANQGSEA. This CDR3 has 10 residues. The CDR3 spells CSVYNTEAFF. The CDR3 region has the DNA TGCAGCGTCTATAACACTGAAGCTTTCTTT.

Note on this clonotype: The conserved phenylalanine or tryptophan is not found at the CDR3 terminus, so this likely reflects a read error. The chain couples TRBV29-1 to TRBJ2-2, with TRBD1 as a possible D gene (5 bases). The CDR3 totals 13 residues. V was clipped by 2 bases and J by 6 bases, with 10 bases between them. Germline V gene data show CDR1 as SQVTM and CDR2 as ANQGSEA. The CDR3 DNA reads as TGCAGCGTTGAACAGGGTGAATCCGGGGAGCTGTTTCTT. Amino acids: CSVEQGESGELFL.

Ten or more counts support this clonotype. In nucleotides, the CDR3 is TGTGCCAGCAGCCTGGTCCAGGTAAAAGAGACCCAGTACTTC. It translates to CASSLVQVKETQYF. The chain combines TRBV28 with TRBJ2-5, with D hard to call. Germline V gives CDR1 MDHEN, CDR2 SYDVKM. With 6 bases removed from V and 3 bases from J, the gap between germline ends came to 14 bases. The length of the CDR3 is 14 residues.

This clonotype occurred many times. The V and J genes are TRBV18 and TRBJ1-1; D call uncertain. Germline values: CDR1 KGHSH, CDR2 LQKENI. Trimming left V 8 bases short and J 0 bases short, with 10 bases between. The CDR3 covers 13 residues. The CDR3 bases are TGTGCCAGCAGTCCGGGTATGAACACTGAAGCTTTCTTT. This translates into CASSPGMNTEAFF.

Many counts were recorded for this clonotype. One junction end disagrees with the germline gene, perhaps due to a read error. V and J are TRBV27 and TRBJ2-7; TRBD2 agrees at 10 bases. The CDR3 extends over 13 amino acids. The germline gives CDR1 MNHEY, CDR2 SMNVEV (reference sequence). CDR3 nucleotide sequence: TGTGCCAGCAGCCGGCCCGGACTAGCGGAGAAGGTATTC. It is translated as CASSRPGLAEKVF.

This clonotype was detected many times. This chain connects TRBV4-1 to TRBJ1-1; D not certain. Germline V lookup: CDR1 MGHRA, CDR2 YSYEKL. This CDR3 is built from 13 residues. V was pared by 2 bases and J by 7 bases, with 11 bases between. CDR3 DNA sequence: TGCGCCAGCAGCCAAATGAGGGAGGGTGAAGCTTTCTTT. Translation: CASSQMREGEAFF.

This clonotype was picked up a small number of times. The rearrangement links TRBV7-8 to TRBJ2-6, with D maybe TRBD1 (6 bases). Germline V gene data show CDR1 as SGHVS and CDR2 as FQNEAQ. CDR3 length: 19 residues. V gave up 3 bases and J gave up 4 bases, with 22 bases separating them. Here the CDR3 DNA reads TGTGCCAGCAGCTTGGACAGAAGGGGAAGGCAACGCGGGGCCAACGTCCTGACTTTC. Translation: CASSLDRRGRQRGANVLTF.

This clonotype was seen ten or more times. The chain carries TRBV12-5 and TRBJ1-1; D is unclear. This CDR3 region has 14 residues. V gave up 8 bases and J gave up 4 bases, with 17 bases separating them. Germline values: CDR1 LGHNT, CDR2 FRNRAP. This CDR3 reads CASLLSVRPTEAFF. CDR3 nucleotide sequence: TGTGCTAGTCTCCTGTCCGTACGGCCCACTGAAGCTTTCTTT.

The sample holds many counts of this clonotype. The V and J genes are TRBV5-1 and TRBJ2-5; 8 bases are a match to TRBD1. This CDR3 has 15 residues. The germline gives CDR1 SGHRS, CDR2 YFSETQ. V lost 7 bases and J lost 4; bases outside the gene matches: 12. CDR3 nucleotide sequence: TGCGCCAGCGCCATCCTGGCCACAGGGGGAGAGACCCAGTACTTC. Encoded protein: CASAILATGGETQYF.

At least ten counts were recorded for this clonotype. This chain connects TRBV20-1 to TRBJ1-5, with D unclear. Trimming removed 3 bases from V and 7 bases from J, with 16 bases in between. The CDR3 length is 14 residues. Germline V lookup: CDR1 DFQATT, CDR2 SNEGSKA (reference sequence). The CDR3 bases are TGCAGTGCTAGCCGGTCCCTAAGGGCGCAGCCCCAGCATTTT. Its protein is CSASRSLRAQPQHF.

The table lists this clonotype with many counts. The chain carries TRBV20-1 and TRBJ1-1; D perhaps matches TRBD1 (5 bases). With 5 bases removed from V and 9 bases from J, the gap between germline ends came to 10 bases. Germline CDR1 reads DFQATT; CDR2 reads SNEGSKA (reference sequence). This CDR3 is 10 amino acids long. The DNA of the CDR3 is TGCAGTGCTCAGTGGGGGAAAGCTTTCTTT. This codes for CSAQWGKAFF.